The 13 T cell receptor beta chains below were found in one sample sequenced in a study of T-cell memory formation after mild COVID-19 (dated by TCRdb to the early 2020s). Library preparation employed 5' RACE. The run used an Illumina NovaSeq 6000. TCRdb reprocessed the public reads (quality trimming at Q25 with fastp, clone calling with MiXCR) and kept in-frame beta chains. Every entry covers one CDR3 protein and lists the most common genes and DNA from its rows. The sample data list some 46,000 distinct CDR3 sequences, and around 6.1% of these were observed just once. Roughly 0.76% of the sample rests with the top ten. Sequences were obtained from PBMCs or a T cell subset sorted from them (not recorded which). Every receptor here comes from an adult who had mild COVID-19 (a few samples of this study predate the infection). The sample titles of this study are shuffled in the database, so cell type and time point are left out.

This clonotype occurred many times. The V call is TRBV20-1, the J call TRBJ1-1; TRBD1 matches at 7 bases. Trimming took 3 bases from V and 10 from J; bases not matched to a gene: 11. From germline, CDR1 is DFQATT and CDR2 SNEGSKA (reference sequence). The CDR3 loop spans 13 amino acids. The CDR3 loop reads CSASIGTAQGAFF. CDR3 coding DNA: TGCAGTGCTAGCATCGGGACAGCCCAGGGAGCTTTCTTT.

This chain joins TRBV6-1 and TRBJ2-1; maybe TRBD1 (5 bases). Per the germline V gene, CDR1 is MNHNS and CDR2 is SASEGT. The CDR3 has 15 residues. V lost 5 bases and J lost 0, with 11 bases in between. The CDR3 sequence is CASSPRQSSYNEQFF. CDR3 bases: TGTGCCAGCAGTCCCCGACAGAGCTCCTACAATGAGCAGTTCTTC.

This clonotype was detected many times. This sequence joins TRBV6-5 and TRBJ1-3; D is ambiguous. The germline V and J ends were trimmed by 6 bases and 5 bases, with 11 bases remaining between them. This CDR3 spans 13 amino acids. From germline, CDR1 is MNHEY and CDR2 SVGAGI. CDR3 region: CASREGGRNTIYF. CDR3 nucleotides: TGTGCCAGCAGAGAGGGTGGGCGAAACACCATATATTTT.

This clonotype was counted many times. The chain uses TRBV7-8 and TRBJ2-7, with 8 nucleotides matching TRBD1. This CDR3 is built from 15 residues. Germline V lookup: CDR1 SGHVS, CDR2 FQNEAQ. V gave up 4 bases and J gave up 0 bases; unmatched junction bases: 5. CDR3 region: CASSSTGVLSYEQYF. CDR3 coding DNA: TGTGCCAGCAGCTCGACAGGGGTCCTCTCCTACGAGCAGTACTTC.

Many counts were recorded for this clonotype. The chain uses TRBV7-8 and TRBJ2-1; D is possibly TRBD2 (5 bases). The V end lost 5 bases, the J end lost 3 bases, and 20 bases lay between the germline ends. This CDR3 has 17 residues. CDR1 is SGHVS, CDR2 FQNEAQ, per germline. The CDR3 bases are TGTGCCAGCAGCCCCCCCCGAGCGGCGTATGGCTACAATGAGCAGTTCTTC. It encodes CASSPPRAAYGYNEQFF. The whole variable domain, filled in from reference TRBV7-8 and TRBJ2-1, reads GAGVSQSPRYKVAKRGQDVALRCDPISGHVSLFWYQQALGQGPEFLTYFQNEAQLDKSGLPSDRFFAERPEGSVSTLKIQRTQQEDSAVYLCASSPPRAAYGYNEQFFGPGTRLTVL.

Ten or more counts support this clonotype. V gene TRBV7-2 combines with J gene TRBJ2-7, with 8 bases matching TRBD1. Germline-derived CDR1 and CDR2 are SGHTA and FQGNSA. This CDR3 is 13 amino acids long. V trimming: 5 bases; J trimming: 2 bases; junction bases outside the gene matches: 2. CDR3 loop: CASSAQGAYEQYF. DNA for the CDR3: TGTGCCAGCAGCGCACAGGGGGCCTACGAGCAGTACTTC.

The table lists this clonotype with many counts. The CDR3 nucleotides are TGCGCCAGCAGCTTGGCCGGGCGGACCTACGAGCAGTACTTC. Translation: CASSLAGRTYEQYF. This chain joins TRBV5-1 and TRBJ2-7; unclear D gene. The CDR3 spans 14 residues. Per the germline V gene, CDR1 is SGHRS and CDR2 is YFSETQ. The ends were cut back, 0 bases at V and 2 bases at J, with 9 bases in the middle. Using reference TRBV5-1 and TRBJ2-7 for the parts outside the CDR3, the full variable domain is KAGVTQTPRYLIKTRGQQVTLSCSPISGHRSVSWYQQTPGQGLQFLFEYFSETQRNKGNFPGRFSGRQFSNSRSEMNVSTLELGDSALYLCASSLAGRTYEQYFGPGTRLTVT.

This chain joins TRBV29-1 and TRBJ1-5; tentatively, D is TRBD1 (5 bases). Germline values: CDR1 SQVTM, CDR2 ANQGSEA. V was trimmed by 5 bases and J by 2 bases, leaving 13 bases between them. This CDR3 comprises 14 residues. The CDR3 bases are TGCAGCGTTAGGCAGGGTTACGGCAATCAGCCCCAGCATTTT. Its translation: CSVRQGYGNQPQHF. The whole variable domain, remainder taken from reference TRBV29-1 and TRBJ1-5, is SAVISQKPSRDICQRGTSLTIQCQVDSQVTMMFWYRQQPGQSLTLIATANQGSEATYESGFVIDKFPISRPNLTFSTLTVSNMSPEDSSIYLCSVRQGYGNQPQHFGDGTRLSIL.

Many counts were recorded for this clonotype. The CDR3 reads CAISDRRNTEAFF. CDR3 DNA: TGTGCCATCAGTGATCGGAGGAACACTGAAGCTTTCTTT. This rearrangement joins TRBV10-3 to TRBJ1-1; D not resolved. Trimming removed 3 bases from V and 1 base from J, with 6 bases in between. The CDR3 has 13 residues. Germline V lookup: CDR1 ENHRY, CDR2 SYGVKD.

By frequency in the sample, this clonotype is medium-sized. The rearrangement links TRBV12-3 or TRBV12-4 to TRBJ2-3, with 12 positions matching TRBD2. J lost 5 bases, V lost 5 bases, and 2 bases had no gene match. CDR3 length equals 14 residues. The CDR3 here is CASSLGLAGDTQYF. CDR3 DNA sequence: TGTGCCAGCAGTCTGGGACTAGCGGGAGATACGCAGTATTTT.

This clonotype is medium-sized (0.01 to 0.1%) within its sample. The chain combines TRBV6-5 with TRBJ2-1; D assignment may be TRBD1 or TRBD2 (6 bases each). Germline values: CDR1 MNHEY, CDR2 SVGAGI. The V gene lost 11 bases and the J gene lost 6 bases, with 17 bases spanning the gap. The CDR3 has 13 amino acids. Written as DNA, the CDR3 is TGTGCCGCACAGGGTCCGGGGGCCAATGAGCAGTTCTTC. As protein: CAAQGPGANEQFF.

This clonotype has a count of ten or more. The chain carries TRBV7-6 and TRBJ2-2; no definite D call. V was pared by 6 bases and J by 3 bases, with 8 bases between. CDR1 is SGHVS and CDR2 is FNYEAQ in the germline V gene. CDR3 length: 13 residues. CDR3 DNA: TGTGCCAGCAGGGCAGATTACACCGGGGAGCTGTTTTTT. Translating it yields CASRADYTGELFF. The full variable domain, in which reference TRBV7-6 and TRBJ2-2 provide the parts outside the CDR3, is GAGVSQSPRYKVTKRGQDVALRCDPISGHVSLYWYRQALGQGPEFLTYFNYEAQQDKSGLPNDRFSAERPEGSISTLTIQRTEQRDSAMYRCASRADYTGELFFGEGSRLTVL.

CDR3 sequence (DNA): TGTGCCAGCAGTTACTCTGTTGAAGCTAGCCGCCATGAGCAGTTCTTC. It yields the protein CASSYSVEASRHEQFF. The chain employs TRBV6-6 and TRBJ2-1; possibly TRBD2 for D (5 bases). Looked up from germline, CDR1 is MNHNY and CDR2 is SVGAGI (reference sequence). The CDR3 is 16 residues long. The germline V and J ends were trimmed by 0 bases and 8 bases, with 17 bases remaining between them.